A single sample is the source of the 29 T cell receptor beta chains below, sequenced in a study of shared clonotypes between healthy human individuals. This table comes from immunoSEQ multiplex PCR, and its TCRdb copy is limited to in-frame clones, with some not included. The sample contains some 2 million clones, approximately 95% of which appear only once. Sample: naive CD4+ T cells sorted from blood. Noted subset: CD45RA+ positively selected. Source of these receptors: a man aged 18-30 years in good health.

V usage is TRBV2 and J usage is TRBJ1-4; the D gene is possibly TRBD1 (6 bases). The CDR3 has 15 amino acids. The germline V gene has CDR1 SNHLY and CDR2 FYNNEI. The germline V and J ends were trimmed by 5 bases and 2 bases, with 12 bases remaining between them. CDR3 sequence: CASSTEGVTNEKLFF. In DNA, the CDR3 is TGTGCCAGCAGTACTGAGGGGGTCACTAATGAAAAACTGTTTTTT.

V and J are TRBV5-1 and TRBJ1-4; D remains ambiguous. The V end lost 7 bases, the J end lost 0 bases, and 10 bases lay between the germline ends. Germline assignment: CDR1 SGHRS and CDR2 YFSETQ. The CDR3 loop spans 14 amino acids. The CDR3 loop reads CASRLVATNEKLFF. DNA for the CDR3: TGCGCCAGCCGGTTAGTTGCAACTAATGAAAAACTGTTTTTT.

The chain is built from TRBV12-5 and TRBJ2-7; no definite D call. The germline V and J ends were trimmed by 5 bases and 6 bases, with 11 bases remaining between them. The CDR3 spans 12 residues. CDR1 is LGHNT and CDR2 is FRNRAP in the germline V gene. The DNA for the CDR3 is TGTGCTAGTGGTCCAGGTTGGAGCGAGCAGTACTTC. This translates into CASGPGWSEQYF.

This chain connects TRBV2 to TRBJ1-2; D perhaps matches TRBD1 (6 bases). CDR1 and CDR2 (germline): SNHLY, FYNNEI. Trimming left V 2 bases short and J 3 bases short, with 10 bases between. This CDR3 has 14 residues. The CDR3 sequence: CASSERQGYYGYTF. DNA of the CDR3: TGTGCCAGCAGTGAAAGGCAGGGGTACTATGGCTACACCTTC.

The chain has TRBV19 and TRBJ2-2; D may be TRBD2 (6 bases). CDR1 and CDR2 from the germline V gene are LNHDA and SQIVND (reference sequence). V shed 7 bases and J shed 3 bases, with 18 bases lying between them. The CDR3 consists of 16 residues. The CDR3 spells CASNVLERAYTGELFF. DNA of the CDR3: TGTGCCAGTAACGTCCTGGAGCGGGCGTACACCGGGGAGCTGTTTTTT.

The V gene is TRBV11-2, the J gene TRBJ2-3; 16 bases align to TRBD2. J lost 2 bases, V lost 4 bases, and 6 bases had no gene match. The CDR3 loop spans 18 amino acids. Per germline, CDR1 SGHAT and CDR2 FQNNGV. This CDR3 reads CASSSPGTSGRATDTQYF. In nucleotides, the CDR3 is TGTGCCAGCAGCTCACCGGGGACTAGCGGGAGGGCCACAGATACGCAGTATTTT.

The chain has TRBV30 and TRBJ2-4, with a possible D match to TRBD1 (6 bases). Between the trimmed V and J ends, which lost 2 bases and 15 bases, there was a span of 17 bases. This CDR3 has 12 residues. Germline V gene lookup returns CDR1 GTSNPN and CDR2 SVGIG (reference sequence). CDR3 bases: TGTGCCTGGAGTCCCCAGGGGCGGTCTTGGTACTTC. This gives the protein CAWSPQGRSWYF. The complete variable domain, with remaining parts taken from reference TRBV30 and TRBJ2-4, reads SQTIHQWPATLVQPVGSPLSLECTVEGTSNPNLYWYRQAAGRGLQLLFYSVGIGQISSEVPQNLSASRPQDRQFILSSKKLLLSDSGFYLCAWSPQGRSWYFGAGTRLSVL.

This chain's CDR3 is CASSYSDRQETQYF. The CDR3 region has the DNA TGTGCCAGCAGTTACTCTGACAGGCAAGAGACCCAGTACTTC. This chain connects TRBV6-6 to TRBJ2-5, with D tentatively TRBD1 (6 bases). The CDR3 is 14 amino acids. V lost 0 bases and J lost 2, with 7 bases in between. Germline assignment: CDR1 MNHNY and CDR2 SVGAGI (reference sequence).

This clone was recorded once. A read error may explain this, as a much larger clone is one base away. The gene calls are TRBV29-1 and TRBJ1-2, with a possible D match to TRBD1 (5 bases). The CDR3 is made up of 13 amino acids. Germline CDR1 and CDR2: SQVTM and ANQGSEA. The CDR3: CSVDPGSNCGYTF. In nucleotides, the CDR3 is TGCAGCGTGGACCCAGGGTCTAACTGTGGCTACACCTTC.

The rearrangement uses TRBV4-2 and TRBJ1-2; D is ambiguous. Per germline, CDR1 LGHNA and CDR2 YNFKEQ. The CDR3 sequence is 15 residues long. Trimming took 0 bases from V and 3 from J, leaving 11 bases between them. This CDR3 is CASSQDRGMDYGYTF. In DNA form, the CDR3 reads TGTGCCAGCAGCCAAGATAGAGGGATGGACTATGGCTACACCTTC.

A single count supports this clone. The rearrangement joins TRBV10-3 to TRBJ2-1; 14 bases are a match to TRBD2. The CDR3 runs to 18 residues. Germline V lookup: CDR1 ENHRY, CDR2 SYGVKD. V lost 0 bases, J lost 4 bases, and 5 bases stayed unmatched. The CDR3 here is CAISESRLAGGYYNEQFF. In nucleotides, the CDR3 is TGTGCCATCAGTGAGTCAAGACTAGCGGGGGGGTATTACAATGAGCAGTTCTTC.

The chain has TRBV5-1 and TRBJ1-3; tentatively, D is TRBD1 (5 bases). Trimming took 0 bases from V and 4 from J, leaving 14 bases between them. The CDR3 covers 16 residues. CDR1 SGHRS and CDR2 YFSETQ come from the germline V gene. Here the CDR3 DNA reads TGCGCCAGCAGCTTGGCACTCGACAGTCCGGGAAACACCATATATTTT. Its protein product is CASSLALDSPGNTIYF. The full variable domain, rest sourced from reference TRBV5-1 and TRBJ1-3, is KAGVTQTPRYLIKTRGQQVTLSCSPISGHRSVSWYQQTPGQGLQFLFEYFSETQRNKGNFPGRFSGRQFSNSRSEMNVSTLELGDSALYLCASSLALDSPGNTIYFGEGSWLTVV.

This clone is a singleton in its sample. CDR3 nucleotide sequence: TGTGCCAGCAGCACACGGACAGGGGAAGGGGGCAATCAGCCCCAGCATTTT. This gives the protein CASSTRTGEGGNQPQHF. The chain joins TRBV5-5 to TRBJ1-5, with 9 nucleotides matching TRBD1. In germline, CDR1 is SGHKS, CDR2 YYEKEE (reference sequence). This CDR3 comprises 17 residues. V lost 4 bases and J lost 2; bases outside the gene matches: 10. Supplemented by reference TRBV5-5 and TRBJ1-5, the full variable domain reads DAGVTQSPTHLIKTRGQQVTLRCSPISGHKSVSWYQQVLGQGPQFIFQYYEKEERGRGNFPDRFSARQFPNYSSELNVNALLLGDSALYLCASSTRTGEGGNQPQHFGDGTRLSIL.

As for this clone: This same CDR3 is encoded by further DNA sequences in the sample. The chain's CDR3 is CAISVGGSNQPQHF. The CDR3 nucleotides read TGTGCCATCAGTGTAGGGGGAAGCAATCAGCCCCAGCATTTT. The chain has TRBV10-3 and TRBJ1-5; perhaps TRBD1 as D (6 bases). V was shortened by 4 bases and J by 1 base, with 8 bases between the two germline ends. The CDR3 has 14 residues. Germline lookup yields CDR1 ENHRY and CDR2 SYGVKD.

V and J are TRBV6-6 and TRBJ2-1, with 7 bases lining up with TRBD2. The CDR3 is made up of 16 amino acids. The V gene's germline CDR1 is MNHNY and CDR2 SVGAGI (reference sequence). V was pared by 8 bases and J by 0 bases, with 10 bases of the junction left unmatched. The CDR3 reads CASRDYGGSSYNEQFF. CDR3 DNA sequence: TGTGCCAGCCGTGACTACGGCGGGAGCTCCTACAATGAGCAGTTCTTC.

On this clone itself: In the same sample, other DNA sequences code for this CDR3. The chain recombines TRBV6-6 with TRBJ1-5; D remains ambiguous. There are 12 residues in the CDR3. Trimming pared 2 bases from V and 3 bases from J, leaving 2 bases between. The germline V gene encodes CDR1 MNHNY and CDR2 SVGAGI (reference sequence). CDR3 DNA: TGTGCCAGCAGTTACCTCAATCAGCCCCAGCATTTT. It translates to CASSYLNQPQHF.

V is TRBV18 and J is TRBJ2-2, with D perhaps TRBD1 or TRBD2 (5 bases each). CDR1 and CDR2 from the germline V gene are KGHSH and LQKENI. The CDR3 has 13 residues. The germline V and J ends were trimmed by 8 bases and 1 base, with 8 bases remaining between them. CDR3 in amino acids: CASGTQNTGELFF. In nucleotides, the CDR3 is TGTGCCAGCGGGACCCAGAACACCGGGGAGCTGTTTTTT.

J is TRBJ1-2 and V is TRBV28; TRBD1 matches at 9 bases. Germline V gene lookup returns CDR1 MDHEN and CDR2 SYDVKM. This CDR3 contains 15 residues. With 9 bases clipped from V and 4 bases from J, the junction kept 12 bases outside the gene matches. As DNA, the CDR3 is TGTGCCAGTTCGGTGGGACAGGGTTTGGCCTATGGCTACACCTTC. It codes for CASSVGQGLAYGYTF.

The chain uses TRBV13 and TRBJ1-1, with D perhaps matching TRBD1 (5 bases). The germline gives CDR1 PRHDT, CDR2 FYEKMQ (reference sequence). Deletions cut 4 bases from V and 0 bases from J, with 21 bases between. The CDR3 consists of 18 residues. The CDR3 DNA reads TGTGCCAGCAGCTCCCCCCCGGACAAAACCATCCTGAACACTGAAGCTTTCTTT. Translation gives CASSSPPDKTILNTEAFF.

Regarding this clone: Other DNA sequences in the same sample also yield this CDR3. This chain connects TRBV5-1 to TRBJ2-7, with D possibly TRBD1 on 6 matching bases. The germline gives CDR1 SGHRS, CDR2 YFSETQ. There are 15 residues in the CDR3. Trimming took 0 bases from V and 0 from J, leaving 10 bases between them. CDR3 residues: CASSLVTGSSYEQYF. The CDR3 bases are TGCGCCAGCAGCTTGGTTACAGGGAGCTCCTACGAGCAGTACTTC.

This clone was observed a single time. This sample includes further DNA sequences coding for the same CDR3. The chain joins TRBV5-1 to TRBJ1-2; D uncertain. The CDR3 runs to 13 residues. V lost 0 bases, J lost 3 bases, and 6 bases lay in between. Germline V lookup: CDR1 SGHRS, CDR2 YFSETQ. The CDR3 bases are TGCGCCAGCAGCTTGGACAGTTACTATGGCTACACCTTC. It yields the protein CASSLDSYYGYTF.

V gene TRBV9 combines with J gene TRBJ2-3, with 9 positions matching TRBD2. This CDR3 contains 15 residues. Losses at the gene ends were 0 bases for V and 4 bases for J; bases not matched to a gene: 3. Per the germline V gene, CDR1 is SGDLS and CDR2 is YYNGEE. In DNA, the CDR3 is TGTGCCAGCAGCGTAGTGGCTAGCGGGGCAGATACGCAGTATTTT. Its protein is CASSVVASGADTQYF. Full variable domain (missing parts from reference TRBV9 and TRBJ2-3): DSGVTQTPKHLITATGQRVTLRCSPRSGDLSVYWYQQSLDQGLQFLIQYYNGEERAKGNILERFSAQQFPDLHSELNLSSLELGDSALYFCASSVVASGADTQYFGPGTRLTVL.

The V and J genes are TRBV5-1 and TRBJ1-2; no clear D gene. The CDR3 contains 15 residues. Between the trimmed V and J ends, which lost 0 bases and 2 bases, there was a span of 11 bases. The V gene's germline CDR1 is SGHRS and CDR2 YFSETQ. The CDR3 nucleotides read TGCGCCAGCAGCTTGGACGGTCGCACCAACTATGGCTACACCTTC. Translated: CASSLDGRTNYGYTF. Based on the CDR3 plus reference TRBV5-1 and TRBJ1-2, the full variable domain is KAGVTQTPRYLIKTRGQQVTLSCSPISGHRSVSWYQQTPGQGLQFLFEYFSETQRNKGNFPGRFSGRQFSNSRSEMNVSTLELGDSALYLCASSLDGRTNYGYTFGSGTRLTVV.

This clone was seen only once. The same CDR3 can be traced to other DNA sequences in this sample. This chain joins TRBV2 and TRBJ1-2; D gene uncertain. The CDR3 runs 15 residues. The V gene lost 2 bases and the J gene lost 0 bases, with 10 bases spanning the gap. Germline CDR1 and CDR2: SNHLY and FYNNEI. The CDR3 reads CASSEQGAPNYGYTF. The CDR3 DNA is TGTGCCAGCAGTGAACAAGGAGCCCCTAACTATGGCTACACCTTC.

This clone was counted between two and nine times. This chain uses TRBV7-2 with TRBJ1-2; D possibly corresponds to TRBD1 (6 bases). CDR3 size: 16 residues. Germline CDR1 and CDR2: SGHTA and FQGNSA. V was cut by 4 bases and J by 5 bases, with 20 bases left in between. CDR3 sequence: CASSWKGAGDFYGYTF. Written as DNA, the CDR3 is TGTGCCAGCAGCTGGAAAGGGGCAGGGGATTTTTATGGCTACACCTTC.

The chain couples TRBV30 to TRBJ2-1; D not certain. This CDR3 has 13 residues. Germline CDR1 is GTSNPN and CDR2 is SVGIG (reference sequence). V was cut by 4 bases and J by 0 bases, with 7 bases left in between. In DNA form, the CDR3 reads TGTGCCTGGATGCTGGACTCCTACAATGAGCAGTTCTTC. Translated, it gives CAWMLDSYNEQFF.

This clone came up a few times. Here the CDR3 reads CASSQTSGDFTQYF. The CDR3 nucleotides are TGTGCCAGCAGCCAGACTAGCGGGGACTTTACGCAGTATTTT. V is TRBV2 and J is TRBJ2-3; 11 bases are a match to TRBD2. The junction had 7 bases not matched to a gene; V was cut back by 6 bases and J by 8 bases. The CDR3 contains 14 residues. Looked up from germline, CDR1 is SNHLY and CDR2 is FYNNEI.

This sequence joins TRBV7-3 and TRBJ1-5; D unresolved. Germline V gene sequence: CDR1 SGHTA, CDR2 FQGTGA. CDR3 length: 12 residues. V was pared by 3 bases and J by 15 bases, with 15 bases between. This CDR3 reads CASSFAADYLHF. CDR3 DNA: TGTGCCAGCAGCTTCGCGGCGGACTACTTGCATTTT.

This chain joins TRBV2 and TRBJ2-7; D is tentatively TRBD1 or TRBD2 (5 bases each). Deletions cut 5 bases from V and 1 base from J, with 12 bases between. Germline-derived CDR1 and CDR2 are SNHLY and FYNNEI. The CDR3 sequence is 14 residues long. The CDR3 protein is CASSLGTYSYEQYF. In DNA, the CDR3 is TGTGCCAGCAGTCTCGGGACCTATTCCTACGAGCAGTACTTC.